A single T cell receptor beta chain is shown here with its context. Its antigen remains unidentified. The method was immunoSEQ multiplex PCR; TCRdb's version includes in-frame clones alone and lacks a portion of them. The sample lists about 100,000 clones, about 93% occurring once. The sample comes from a study of siplizumab effects on memory and regulatory T cells. The CDR3 is 16 residues long. V gave up 6 bases and J gave up 4 bases; unmatched junction bases: 9. Germline V gene lookup returns CDR1 SEHNR and CDR2 FQNEAQ (reference sequence). Broader study findings: Greater diversity than memory cells seemed evident in naive T cells, which also appeared to be major alloresponse contributors.

This receptor was identified in a human donor in good health. Material for sequencing was non-Treg CD4+ T cells sorted from blood. V usage is TRBV7-9 and J usage is TRBJ2-2; 9 bases align to TRBD1. CDR3 residues: CASRDWGQGGTGELFF. CDR3 nucleotides: TGTGCCAGCAGGGACTGGGGACAGGGAGGCACCGGGGAGCTGTTTTTT. Filled out from reference TRBV7-9 and TRBJ2-2, the complete variable domain reads DTGVSQNPRHKITKRGQNVTFRCDPISEHNRLYWYRQTLGQGPEFLTYFQNEAQLEKSRLLSDRFSAERPKGSFSTLEIQRTEQGDSAMYLCASRDWGQGGTGELFFGEGSRLTVL.